This TCR beta chain emerged from a study of Ad26.COV2.S vaccination and SARS-CoV-2 variants. On the study more broadly: Sample donor was a member of the COV1001 Ad26.COV2.S trial arm.

General study results and limits: Breadth, reportedly substantial, characterized the spike-specific CD8+ and CD4+ T cell responses after vaccination.

Treatment given: roughly 19 received Ad26.COV2.S at low or high dose, single or two shots; several received placebo; per-sample allocation not given. Specimen acquisition occurred on day 63 following the initial vaccine or placebo injection. The vaccine antigen was prefusion-stabilized Wuhan SARS-CoV-2 spike. Regarding this clone: Its antigen is undetermined.

Measured with immunoSEQ multiplex PCR; TCRdb has only the in-frame clones, and not every one. The data contain about 400,000 clones, roughly 90% of them singletons. CDR1 is SGDLS, CDR2 YYNGEE, per germline. The CDR3 has 16 amino acids. Deletions cut 0 bases from V and 4 bases from J, with 16 bases between. V is TRBV9 and J is TRBJ2-5; the D gene is possibly TRBD2 (5 bases). Sequences were derived from peripheral blood, sampled in a trial of Ad26.COV2.S vaccine versus placebo. The receptor's source is a person between 18 and 65 years old who received the Ad26.COV2.S COVID-19 vaccine or a placebo. The CDR3 is CASSVGGLWGLETQYF. In nucleotides, the CDR3 is TGTGCCAGCAGCGTAGGCGGGTTGTGGGGATTAGAGACCCAGTACTTC.